Below are 32 T cell receptor beta chains sequenced from a single sample in a study of blood T cell repertoires in COVID-19. Measured with immunoSEQ multiplex PCR; TCRdb has only the in-frame clones, and not every one. The data show almost 250,000 clones, around 89% seen once. The material sequenced was PBMCs or T cells enriched from blood (not recorded which). These receptors were taken from a woman aged 30 to 39 who had recovered from COVID-19.

About this clone: Other DNA sequences in the sample encode the same CDR3. The CDR3 DNA follows: TGTGCCACCCAGGTAAACACTGAAGCTTTCTTT. Amino acid sequence: CATQVNTEAFF. The chain has TRBV10-3 and TRBJ1-1; D gene unclear. The germline V and J ends were trimmed by 10 bases and 2 bases, with 8 bases remaining between them. This CDR3 contains 11 residues. The germline V gene encodes CDR1 ENHRY and CDR2 SYGVKD.

The rearrangement joins TRBV28 to TRBJ1-3; D gene unclear. Per the germline V gene, CDR1 is MDHEN and CDR2 is SYDVKM. CDR3 length: 15 amino acids. Trimming removed 4 bases at V and 0 bases at J, with 10 bases between. The CDR3 sequence: CASSSLVSSGNTIYF. The CDR3 bases are TGTGCCAGCAGTTCGTTAGTGAGCTCTGGAAACACCATATATTTT.

In this sample, this clone turned up a few times. The DNA for the CDR3 is TGTGCCAGCAGCGTTGGGCCGGAGGCGAACGAGCAGTACTTC. As protein: CASSVGPEANEQYF. The V gene is TRBV9, the J gene TRBJ2-7; maybe TRBD2 (5 bases). The germline V gene encodes CDR1 SGDLS and CDR2 YYNGEE. The CDR3 spans 14 residues. Trimming cost V 2 bases and J 5 bases, with 14 bases left between them. Filled out from reference TRBV9 and TRBJ2-7, the complete variable domain reads DSGVTQTPKHLITATGQRVTLRCSPRSGDLSVYWYQQSLDQGLQFLIQYYNGEERAKGNILERFSAQQFPDLHSELNLSSLELGDSALYFCASSVGPEANEQYFGPGTRLTVT.

The V call is TRBV9, the J call TRBJ1-1, with TRBD1 matching over 7 bases. With V trimmed by 4 bases and J by 3 bases, 3 bases remained unmatched. CDR3 size: 13 residues. Germline V gives CDR1 SGDLS, CDR2 YYNGEE. CDR3 region: CASSTTGDTEAFF. The CDR3 DNA reads as TGTGCCAGCAGCACAACAGGGGACACTGAAGCTTTCTTT.

The V and J genes are TRBV28 and TRBJ2-7; D perhaps matches TRBD1 (5 bases). The V and J ends lost 7 bases and 0 bases respectively, with 13 bases between them. This CDR3 comprises 14 residues. The V gene's germline CDR1 is MDHEN and CDR2 SYDVKM. The CDR3 DNA is TGTGCCAGCACTCGCTCAGGGTCCTCCTACGAGCAGTACTTC. Its protein product is CASTRSGSSYEQYF.

This chain uses TRBV9 with TRBJ1-5; 9 nucleotides align to TRBD1. The CDR3 is made up of 17 amino acids. J was trimmed by 5 bases and V by 3 bases; bases with no gene match: 12. The germline V gene has CDR1 SGDLS and CDR2 YYNGEE. The CDR3 is CASSANPGTGRDQPQHF. The CDR3 nucleotides read TGTGCCAGCAGCGCGAACCCCGGGACAGGGAGGGATCAGCCCCAGCATTTT.

The chain recombines TRBV5-1 with TRBJ1-2, with 7 bases identical to TRBD1. Germline V gives CDR1 SGHRS, CDR2 YFSETQ. The J segment lost 0 bases and the V segment lost 4 bases, leaving 3 bases of the junction unmatched. The CDR3 contains 14 residues. The CDR3: CASSPTGTNYGYTF. CDR3 in DNA: TGCGCCAGCAGCCCGACAGGGACTAACTATGGCTACACCTTC.

The chain has TRBV11-1 and TRBJ2-7; D unresolved. Germline V gives CDR1 SGHAT, CDR2 FQDESV (reference sequence). The CDR3 extends over 12 amino acids. Trimming cost V 1 base and J 7 bases, with 8 bases left between them. CDR3 coding DNA: TGTGCCAGCAGCTTAGGTATCCAGGAGCAGTACTTC. This encodes CASSLGIQEQYF. Full variable domain (missing parts from reference TRBV11-1 and TRBJ2-7): EAEVAQSPRYKITEKSQAVAFWCDPISGHATLYWYRQILGQGPELLVQFQDESVVDDSQLPKDRFSAERLKGVDSTLKIQPAELGDSAMYLCASSLGIQEQYFGPGTRLTVT.

CDR3: CASSLEAGPYSVEQFF. DNA for the CDR3: TGTGCCAGCAGCTTGGAAGCGGGACCCTACAGTGTTGAGCAGTTCTTC. V is TRBV7-6 and J is TRBJ2-1, with 7 bases matching TRBD2. CDR1 is SGHVS, CDR2 FNYEAQ, per germline. The CDR3 is made up of 16 amino acids. V shed 3 bases, J shed 9 bases, and the junction held 14 bases outside the gene matches.

The DNA of the CDR3 is TGTGCCAGCAGCCAACTCCCGAGCAATCAGCCCCAGCATTTT. This translates into CASSQLPSNQPQHF. V is TRBV3-1 (or the pseudogene TRBV3-2) and J is TRBJ1-5; no firm D call. V gave up 2 bases and J gave up 1 base, with 6 bases separating them. Germline CDR1 LGHDT, CDR2 YNNKEL (reference sequence). The CDR3 spans 14 residues.

The chain joins TRBV11-3 to TRBJ2-1, with 16 bases aligning to TRBD2. V was pared by 3 bases and J by 9 bases, with 8 bases of the junction left unmatched. The CDR3 extends over 17 amino acids. Looked up from germline, CDR1 is SGHNT and CDR2 is YENEEA. The CDR3 coding sequence is TGTGCCAGCAGCTTCATGGGACTAGCGGGAGGGCCCGGTGAGCAGTTCTTC. Protein sequence: CASSFMGLAGGPGEQFF.

In its sample, this clone was seen once. This chain joins TRBV29-1 and TRBJ1-3; TRBD1 matches 9 bases. This CDR3 is 15 amino acids long. Trimming at V came to 2 bases and at J to 4 bases, leaving 6 bases not matched to a gene. Germline CDR1 and CDR2: SQVTM and ANQGSEA. CDR3 protein: CSVEQQGAGGNTIYF. The DNA of the CDR3 is TGCAGCGTTGAACAACAGGGGGCAGGAGGAAACACCATATATTTT.

V is TRBV6-5 and J is TRBJ2-7, with TRBD2 matching 7 bases. Germline CDR1 MNHEY, CDR2 SVGAGI. The CDR3 length is 14 residues. Trimming removed 6 bases from V and 4 bases from J; junction bases left unmatched: 9. CDR3 sequence reads: CASSPGTTPYEQYF. Here the CDR3 DNA reads TGTGCCAGCAGCCCCGGGACTACACCTTACGAGCAGTACTTC.

V and J are TRBV7-9 and TRBJ2-3; D is perhaps TRBD1 (5 bases). The length of the CDR3 is 15 residues. Germline values: CDR1 SEHNR, CDR2 FQNEAQ (reference sequence). V gave up 2 bases and J gave up 0 bases, with 9 bases separating them. The CDR3 loop reads CASSLRRGSTDTQYF. Here the CDR3 DNA reads TGTGCCAGCAGCTTACGAAGGGGTAGCACAGATACGCAGTATTTT.

This chain uses TRBV28 with TRBJ1-5, with D tentatively TRBD1 (5 bases). The CDR3 runs 13 residues. Trimming pared 8 bases from V and 4 bases from J, leaving 12 bases between. From germline, CDR1 is MDHEN and CDR2 SYDVKM. The CDR3 region has the DNA TGTGCCAGCGTCCCAGGGCGTAATCAGCCCCAGCATTTT. Residues: CASVPGRNQPQHF.

The CDR3 nucleotides are TGTGCCAGCAGCTTGGAGCGGGCCCCGGGCAGTGAGCAGTTCTTC. This codes for CASSLERAPGSEQFF. The rearrangement uses TRBV5-5 and TRBJ2-1; possible D gene TRBD2, 6 bases. The CDR3 sequence is 15 residues long. The V end lost 0 bases, the J end lost 9 bases, and 16 bases lay between the germline ends. From germline, CDR1 is SGHKS and CDR2 YYEKEE (reference sequence).

This chain joins TRBV6-2 or TRBV6-3 and TRBJ1-1, with D unresolved. This CDR3 spans 14 amino acids. Germline-derived CDR1 and CDR2 are MNHEY and SVGEGT. V shed 5 bases and J shed 1 base, with 11 bases lying between them. DNA of the CDR3: TGTGCCAGCAGTCTAACAGCTCAGAACACTGAAGCTTTCTTT. It codes for CASSLTAQNTEAFF.

The chain employs TRBV5-4 and TRBJ1-1; TRBD1 matches 9 bases. This CDR3 has 16 residues. CDR1 is SGHNT, CDR2 YYREEE, per germline (reference sequence). The junction had 12 bases not matched to a gene; V was cut back by 3 bases and J by 6 bases. The CDR3 reads CASSYTRTGGNPEAFF. DNA of the CDR3: TGTGCCAGCAGCTACACCCGTACAGGGGGCAACCCTGAAGCTTTCTTT.

The genes are TRBV3-1 (or the pseudogene TRBV3-2) and TRBJ1-3, with a tentative D call TRBD1 (5 bases). Germline V lookup: CDR1 LGHDT, CDR2 YNNKEL (reference sequence). Deletions cut 11 bases from V and 1 base from J, with 18 bases between. There are 15 residues in the CDR3. Here the CDR3 DNA reads TGTGCCCGTCTCCCAGGGCCCCGTTCTGGAAACACCATATATTTT. Translation gives CARLPGPRSGNTIYF.

The chain carries TRBV2 and TRBJ2-1, with a tentative D call TRBD1 (6 bases). There are 15 residues in the CDR3. CDR1 is SNHLY, CDR2 FYNNEI, per germline. V was trimmed by 5 bases and J by 4 bases, leaving 15 bases between them. As DNA, the CDR3 is TGTGCCAGCAGTCAACAGGGTTTGGCGTACAATGAGCAGTTCTTC. Translating gives CASSQQGLAYNEQFF.

The rearrangement links TRBV20-1 to TRBJ1-6, with D hard to call. Trimming pared 3 bases from V and 9 bases from J, leaving 6 bases between. Germline-derived CDR1 and CDR2 are DFQATT and SNEGSKA (reference sequence). The CDR3 contains 11 residues. In nucleotides, the CDR3 is TGCAGTGCTAGCCGAGGTTCACCCCTCCACTTT. This encodes CSASRGSPLHF.

The sample holds one count of this clone. This chain uses TRBV7-2 with TRBJ2-5, with TRBD2 matching over 7 bases. The CDR3 spans 15 residues. Germline V gene lookup returns CDR1 SGHTA and CDR2 FQGNSA. The V segment lost 5 bases and the J segment 2 bases; nucleotides outside the gene matches: 8. The CDR3 DNA follows: TGTGCCAGCAGCCTGGGGGGGACTCGACAAGAGACCCAGTACTTC. Translating gives CASSLGGTRQETQYF.

CDR3 coding DNA: TGCAGCGTCCGGACAGGGAGGACTGAAGCTTTCTTT. Translating it yields CSVRTGRTEAFF. The chain joins TRBV29-1 to TRBJ1-1; 8 bases map to TRBD1. The germline CDR1 and CDR2 sequences are SQVTM and ANQGSEA. Trimming at V came to 6 bases and at J to 5 bases, leaving 5 bases not matched to a gene. This CDR3 spans 12 amino acids.

This chain connects TRBV3-1 (or the pseudogene TRBV3-2) to TRBJ1-1; 7 bases are shared with TRBD1. Germline lookup yields CDR1 LGHDT and CDR2 YNNKEL (reference sequence). The trim removed 8 bases at V and 0 bases at J, leaving 12 bases unmatched. The CDR3 is made up of 16 amino acids. This CDR3 is CASGPGTELMNTEAFF. The CDR3 DNA is TGTGCCAGCGGGCCCGGGACAGAGCTCATGAACACTGAAGCTTTCTTT.

V usage is TRBV7-2 and J usage is TRBJ2-5, with TRBD2 matching over 7 bases. Germline CDR1 SGHTA, CDR2 FQGNSA. CDR3 length: 14 residues. V was pared by 1 base and J by 5 bases, with 4 bases of the junction left unmatched. The CDR3 region has the DNA TGTGCCAGCAGCTTAGTCGGGGGGTTGGAGACCCAGTACTTC. It yields the protein CASSLVGGLETQYF.

The chain couples TRBV24-1 to TRBJ1-2, with unresolved D. Trimming removed 0 bases at V and 3 bases at J, with 7 bases between. CDR3 length equals 14 residues. Germline CDR1 is KGHDR and CDR2 is SFDVKD. CDR3 in DNA: TGTGCCACCAGTGATTTGTGGCAGGACTATGGCTACACCTTC. This translates into CATSDLWQDYGYTF.

This sequence joins TRBV5-6 and TRBJ2-5; the match to TRBD2 covers 9 bases. The germline V gene has CDR1 SGHDT and CDR2 YYEEEE. With V trimmed by 5 bases and J by 3 bases, 2 bases remained unmatched. The CDR3 sequence is 13 residues long. CDR3 loop: CASRTSGKETQYF. Here the CDR3 DNA reads TGTGCCAGCAGGACTAGCGGAAAAGAGACCCAGTACTTC.

V usage is TRBV28 and J usage is TRBJ2-7; TRBD2 might be the D (6 bases). Looked up from germline, CDR1 is MDHEN and CDR2 is SYDVKM. This CDR3 contains 14 residues. The ends were cut back, 5 bases at V and 2 bases at J, with 13 bases in the middle. Written as DNA, the CDR3 is TGTGCCAGCAGTAGTCGGGGAGGCACCTACGAGCAGTACTTC. Translating gives CASSSRGGTYEQYF.

This chain connects TRBV11-2 to TRBJ1-2; a possible D gene is TRBD1 (6 bases). There are 14 residues in the CDR3. V gave up 5 bases and J gave up 8 bases, with 18 bases separating them. Germline CDR1 SGHAT, CDR2 FQNNGV. This CDR3 reads CASSPVRTAGGYTF. Here the CDR3 DNA reads TGTGCCAGCAGCCCGGTACGGACAGCGGGAGGCTACACCTTC.

This clone was seen a few times. The chain is built from TRBV4-3 and TRBJ2-5; D remains unclear. V lost 0 bases to trimming and J lost 7 bases, with 15 bases between them. Germline loops: CDR1 LGHNA, CDR2 YSLEER. The CDR3 sequence is 15 residues long. The CDR3 region is CASSQEIGSQVTQYF. For the CDR3, the DNA is TGCGCCAGCAGCCAAGAGATCGGCTCCCAGGTGACCCAGTACTTC.

This chain joins TRBV4-2 and TRBJ2-7; D may be TRBD1 (6 bases). CDR3 size: 15 residues. Germline CDR1 is LGHNA and CDR2 is YNFKEQ. V lost 4 bases and J 0 bases, leaving 13 bases between the germline ends. This CDR3 reads CASSPLHRDSYEQYF. DNA for the CDR3: TGTGCCAGCAGCCCTCTCCACAGGGACTCCTACGAGCAGTACTTC.

J is TRBJ2-1 and V is TRBV24-1; D may be TRBD1 (5 bases). The CDR3 has 13 residues. Trimming removed 9 bases from V and 8 bases from J, with 16 bases in between. The germline V gene encodes CDR1 KGHDR and CDR2 SFDVKD. The CDR3 loop is CATRSLQGYEQFF. The CDR3 bases are TGTGCCACCCGTTCCCTGCAGGGCTATGAGCAGTTCTTC.